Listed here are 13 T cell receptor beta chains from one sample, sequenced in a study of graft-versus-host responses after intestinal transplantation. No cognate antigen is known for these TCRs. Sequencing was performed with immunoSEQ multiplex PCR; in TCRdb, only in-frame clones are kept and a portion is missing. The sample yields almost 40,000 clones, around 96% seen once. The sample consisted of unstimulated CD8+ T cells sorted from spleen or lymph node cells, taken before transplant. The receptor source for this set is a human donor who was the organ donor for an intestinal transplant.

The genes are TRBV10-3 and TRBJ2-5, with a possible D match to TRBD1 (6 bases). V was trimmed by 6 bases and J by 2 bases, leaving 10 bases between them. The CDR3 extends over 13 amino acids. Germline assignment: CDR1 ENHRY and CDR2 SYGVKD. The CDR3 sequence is CAISVQGQETQYF. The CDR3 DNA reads TGTGCCATCAGCGTACAGGGACAAGAGACCCAGTACTTC.

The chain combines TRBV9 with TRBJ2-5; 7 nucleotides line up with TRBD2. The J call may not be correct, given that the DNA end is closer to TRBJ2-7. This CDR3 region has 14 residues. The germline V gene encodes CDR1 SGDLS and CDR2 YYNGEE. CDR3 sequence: CASSVGGGWYEQYF. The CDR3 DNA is TGTGCCAGCAGCGTAGGGGGGGGGTGGTACGAGCAGTACTTC.

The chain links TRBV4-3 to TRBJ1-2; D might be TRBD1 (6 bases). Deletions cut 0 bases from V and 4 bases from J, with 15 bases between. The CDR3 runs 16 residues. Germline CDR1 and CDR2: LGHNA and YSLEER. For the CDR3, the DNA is TGCGCCAGCAGCCAAGATTTAGGGGGACTGAGCTATGGCTACACCTTC. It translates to CASSQDLGGLSYGYTF.

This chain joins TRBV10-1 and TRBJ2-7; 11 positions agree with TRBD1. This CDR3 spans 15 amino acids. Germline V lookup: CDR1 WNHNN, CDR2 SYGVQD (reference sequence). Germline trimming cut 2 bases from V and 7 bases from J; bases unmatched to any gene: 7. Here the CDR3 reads CASSEPGQGACEQYF. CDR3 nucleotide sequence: TGCGCCAGCAGTGAGCCTGGACAGGGGGCGTGTGAGCAGTACTTC.

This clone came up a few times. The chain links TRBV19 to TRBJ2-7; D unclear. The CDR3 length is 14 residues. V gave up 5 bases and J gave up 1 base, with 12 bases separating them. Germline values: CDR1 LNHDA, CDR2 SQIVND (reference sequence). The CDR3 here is CASSPGDNSYEQYF. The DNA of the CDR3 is TGTGCCAGTAGTCCCGGCGACAATTCCTACGAGCAGTACTTC.

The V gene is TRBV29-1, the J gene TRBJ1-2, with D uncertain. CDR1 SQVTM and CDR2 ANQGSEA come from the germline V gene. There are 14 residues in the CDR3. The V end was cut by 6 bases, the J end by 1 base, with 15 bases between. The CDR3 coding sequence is TGCAGCGTCGAACCTCACGAGGGTAACTATGGCTACACCTTC. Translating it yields CSVEPHEGNYGYTF.

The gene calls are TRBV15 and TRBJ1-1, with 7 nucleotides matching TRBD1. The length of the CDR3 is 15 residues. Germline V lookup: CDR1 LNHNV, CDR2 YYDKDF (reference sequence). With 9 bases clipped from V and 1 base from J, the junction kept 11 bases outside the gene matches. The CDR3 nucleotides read TGTGCCACAACCAGAGGGACAGTAGCGAACACTGAAGCTTTCTTT. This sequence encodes CATTRGTVANTEAFF.

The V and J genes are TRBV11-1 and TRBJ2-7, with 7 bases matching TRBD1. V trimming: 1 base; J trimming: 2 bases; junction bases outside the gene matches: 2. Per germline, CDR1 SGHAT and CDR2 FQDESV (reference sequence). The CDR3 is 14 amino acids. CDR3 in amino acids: CASSLEQGAYEQYF. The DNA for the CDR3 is TGTGCCAGCAGCTTAGAGCAGGGGGCCTACGAGCAGTACTTC.

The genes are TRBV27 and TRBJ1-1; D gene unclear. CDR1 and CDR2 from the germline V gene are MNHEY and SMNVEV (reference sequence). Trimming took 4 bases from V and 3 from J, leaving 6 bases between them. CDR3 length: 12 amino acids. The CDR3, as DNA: TGTGCCAGCAGTTCCCCATACACTGAAGCTTTCTTT. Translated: CASSSPYTEAFF.

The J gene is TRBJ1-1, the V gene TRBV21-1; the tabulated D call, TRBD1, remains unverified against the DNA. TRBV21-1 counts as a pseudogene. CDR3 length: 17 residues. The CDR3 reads CASSKEGFRDRNTEAFF. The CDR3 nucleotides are TGTGCCAGCAGCAAAGAAGGTTTTCGGGACAGGAACACTGAAGCTTTCTTT.

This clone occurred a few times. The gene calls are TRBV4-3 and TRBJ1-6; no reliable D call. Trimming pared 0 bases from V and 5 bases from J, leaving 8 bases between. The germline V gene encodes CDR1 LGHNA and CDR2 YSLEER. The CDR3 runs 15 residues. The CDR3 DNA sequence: TGCGCCAGCAGCCAAGATTGGCAGGATAATTCACCCCTCCACTTT. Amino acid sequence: CASSQDWQDNSPLHF.

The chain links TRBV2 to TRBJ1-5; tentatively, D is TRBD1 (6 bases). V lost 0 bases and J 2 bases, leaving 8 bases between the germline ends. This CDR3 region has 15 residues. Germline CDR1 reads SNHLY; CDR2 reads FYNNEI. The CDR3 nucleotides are TGTGCCAGCAGTGAAGCCTACAGGGGCAATCAGCCCCAGCATTTT. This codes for CASSEAYRGNQPQHF.

CDR3 sequence reads: CASSYSRIDTDTQYF. The CDR3 DNA sequence: TGTGCCAGCAGTTACTCCCGGATTGACACAGATACGCAGTATTTT. The genes are TRBV6-5 and TRBJ2-3; D gene uncertain. CDR1 is MNHEY, CDR2 SVGAGI, per germline. V lost 0 bases to trimming and J lost 2 bases, with 9 bases between them. The CDR3 has 15 residues.